These T cell receptor beta chains were read from a single sample in a study of T cell changes during pregnancy in multiple sclerosis. Assay: immunoSEQ multiplex PCR; the TCRdb copy retains only in-frame clones and omits some. The sample consists of tens of thousands of clones, roughly nine tenths of them appearing once. The material sequenced was peripheral blood, taken in the first trimester of pregnancy. These receptors were obtained from a female donor in good health, enrolled as a control in a pregnancy study. The CDR3 runs from the conserved cysteine through the conserved F or W. The D gene is left open where the match is weak. A clone size is listed for some rows: how often the clone was seen (once, few, many), or a class if it is expanded.

j_gene,abundance,v_gene,d_gene,CDR3aa,CDR3nt
TRBJ2-5,NA,TRBV5-1,TRBD2,CASTLAGKETQYF,TGCGCCAGCACGCTAGCGGGAAAAGAGACCCAGTACTTC
TRBJ2-3,NA,TRBV5-5,TRBD2,CASSPGTSVDTDTQYF,TGTGCCAGCAGCCCGGGGACTAGCGTGGACACAGATACGCAGTATTTT
TRBJ2-2,NA,TRBV25-1,TRBD1,CASSDAGTGTTGELFF,TGTGCCAGCAGTGACGCCGGGACAGGGACCACCGGGGAGCTGTTTTTT
TRBJ2-7,NA,TRBV28,TRBD2,CASGEAGYEQYF,TGTGCCAGCGGAGAAGCGGGGTACGAGCAGTACTTC
TRBJ2-2,NA,TRBV6-1,TRBD2,CASSGLAGGAGELFF,TGTGCCAGCAGTGGACTAGCGGGAGGAGCCGGGGAGCTGTTTTTT
TRBJ1-5,NA,TRBV6-7,NA,CASSYGGPQHF,TGTGCCAGCAGTTACGGCGGGCCCCAGCATTTT
TRBJ2-3,few,TRBV7-2,TRBD2,CASSRSSGSTDTQYF,TGTGCCAGCAGCCGTTCTAGCGGAAGCACAGATACGCAGTATTTT
TRBJ2-1,NA,TRBV11-2,TRBD2,CASSLSTSGSNEQFF,TGTGCCAGCAGCTTGTCGACTAGCGGGAGCAATGAGCAGTTCTTC
TRBJ2-1,NA,TRBV30,NA,CASNLKTSYNEQFF,TGTGCCTCCAACCTCAAAACTTCATACAATGAGCAGTTCTTC
TRBJ2-1,NA,TRBV15,NA,CATSALRLYNEQFF,TGTGCCACCAGCGCCCTGAGACTGTACAATGAGCAGTTCTTC
TRBJ2-7,NA,TRBV5-4,NA,CASSLGGQLVGSSYEQYF,TGTGCCAGCAGCTTGGGAGGACAATTGGTCGGAAGCTCCTACGAGCAGTACTTC
TRBJ1-3,NA,TRBV5-8,NA,CASSSLSGAEAGNTIYF,TGTGCCAGCAGCTCCCTGTCAGGGGCAGAGGCTGGAAACACCATATATTTT
TRBJ2-1,NA,TRBV6-1,TRBD2,CASSVRGKNNEQFF,TGTGCCAGCAGTGTGCGGGGGAAAAACAATGAGCAGTTCTTC
TRBJ2-1,NA,TRBV5-6,TRBD1,CASTGTGMYEQFF,TGTGCCAGTACCGGGACAGGGATGTATGAGCAGTTCTTC
TRBJ2-7,NA,TRBV5-1,TRBD1,CASSLKGQDDEQYF,TGCGCCAGCAGCTTAAAGGGACAGGACGACGAGCAGTACTTC